The TCR beta chain under discussion was sequenced for a study of cytomegalovirus exposure and HLA in healthy donors. Study-wide findings and caveats: Previous analysis showed most TCR beta V segments were productive about 87% or about 30% of the time.

The PCR used 60 Vbeta and 13 Jbeta primers. Sequencing was performed with immunoSEQ multiplex PCR; in TCRdb, only in-frame clones are kept and a portion is missing. The table includes more than 100,000 clones, over 65% detected once. Trimming took off 3 bases at V and 2 bases at J, with 15 bases between the two ends. The CDR3 extends over 16 amino acids. The V gene's germline CDR1 is SGHAT and CDR2 FQNNGV. Points on this clone: What it recognizes is unknown.

Healthy individuals who donated bone marrow served as the donors. Donors likely had unrecorded immune exposures despite being nominally healthy when sampled. Sequenced input: PBMCs. This TCR was sampled from a female donor in good health and CMV-seropositive. The chain recombines TRBV11-2 with TRBJ2-3, with D perhaps TRBD2 (6 bases). The CDR3 nucleotides read TGTGCCAGCAGCTTGGGTAGCGGCAGAACCACAGATACGCAGTATTTT. Translating it yields CASSLGSGRTTDTQYF.